Sequencing of this T cell receptor (beta chain) was carried out in a study of vaccination and CD4 T cells after COVID-19. Turning to the study itself: The study drew post-COVID samples a median roughly 110 days after diagnosis (range 35 to 161).

Details on this clonotype: The antigen is undetermined.

As to treatment: approximately nine-day PBMC culture with coronavirus spike peptide pools or control peptides (ViraFEST assay). Sequenced with the Oncomine TCR Beta short-read assay was DNA taken from cultured CD4+ T cells. A single record per CDR3 protein comes from TCRdb applying MiXCR to the PCR reads. Found here are some 15,000 distinct CDR3 sequences, around 56% of them singletons; the top ten hold less than 15%. V dropped 6 bases and J dropped 2; count of bases not matched to a gene: 6. This CDR3 comprises 15 residues. Germline values: CDR1 MDHEN, CDR2 SYDVKM. The sample was CD4+ T cells from blood, cultured in vitro. The chain is built from TRBV28 and TRBJ2-5; 10 positions match TRBD1. This TCR was sampled from a human donor who had recovered from COVID-19. The CDR3 DNA reads as TGTGCCAGCAGCATTCCGGGACAGGGGCAAGAGACCCAGTACTTC. It encodes CASSIPGQGQETQYF.